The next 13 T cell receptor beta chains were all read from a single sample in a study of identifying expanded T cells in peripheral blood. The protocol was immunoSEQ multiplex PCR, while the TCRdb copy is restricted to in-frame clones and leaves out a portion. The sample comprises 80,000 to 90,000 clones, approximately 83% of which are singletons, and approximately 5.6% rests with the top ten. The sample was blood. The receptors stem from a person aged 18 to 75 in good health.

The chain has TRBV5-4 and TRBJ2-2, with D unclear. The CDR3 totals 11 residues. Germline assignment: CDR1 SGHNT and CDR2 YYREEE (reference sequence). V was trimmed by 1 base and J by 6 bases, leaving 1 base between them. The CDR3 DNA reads TGTGCCAGCAGCTTGCCCGGGGAGCTGTTTTTT. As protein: CASSLPGELFF.

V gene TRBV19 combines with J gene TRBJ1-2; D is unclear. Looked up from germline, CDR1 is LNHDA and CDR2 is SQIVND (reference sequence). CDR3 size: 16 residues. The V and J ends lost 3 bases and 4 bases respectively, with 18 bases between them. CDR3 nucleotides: TGTGCCAGTAGTATGAAAGGGCGCTGGTTGCCCTATGGCTACACCTTC. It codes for CASSMKGRWLPYGYTF.

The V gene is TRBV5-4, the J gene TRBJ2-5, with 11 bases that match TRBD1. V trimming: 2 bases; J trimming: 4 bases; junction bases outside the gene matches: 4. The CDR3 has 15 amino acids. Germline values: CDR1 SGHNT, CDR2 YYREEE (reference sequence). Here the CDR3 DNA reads TGTGCCAGCAGCTTCGGGACAGGGGGACGAGAGACCCAGTACTTC. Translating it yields CASSFGTGGRETQYF.

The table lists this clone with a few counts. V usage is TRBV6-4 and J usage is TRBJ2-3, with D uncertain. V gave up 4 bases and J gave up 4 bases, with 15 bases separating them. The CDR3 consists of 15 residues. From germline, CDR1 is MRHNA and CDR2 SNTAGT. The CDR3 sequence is CASSGAGGEPDTQYF. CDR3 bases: TGTGCCAGCAGTGGGGCAGGCGGAGAGCCAGATACGCAGTATTTT.

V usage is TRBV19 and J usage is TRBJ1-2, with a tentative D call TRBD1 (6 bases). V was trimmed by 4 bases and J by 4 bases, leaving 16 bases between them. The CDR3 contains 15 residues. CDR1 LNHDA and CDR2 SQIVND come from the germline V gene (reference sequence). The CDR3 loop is CASSTSTGTFYGYTF. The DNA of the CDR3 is TGTGCCAGTAGTACTTCAACCGGGACATTCTATGGCTACACCTTC.

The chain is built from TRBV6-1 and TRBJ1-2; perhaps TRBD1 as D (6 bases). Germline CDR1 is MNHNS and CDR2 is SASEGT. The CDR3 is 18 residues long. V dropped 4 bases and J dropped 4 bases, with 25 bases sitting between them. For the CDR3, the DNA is TGTGCCAGCAGTGTCCGGGGGCTGGACCCTCTCGTGGGCTATGGCTACACCTTC. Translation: CASSVRGLDPLVGYGYTF.

CDR3: CASSLKASPGNTIYF. Written as DNA, the CDR3 is TGTGCCAGCAGCTTAAAGGCAAGCCCAGGGAACACCATATATTTT. This chain joins TRBV7-9 and TRBJ1-3; possibly TRBD1 for D (5 bases). CDR1 SEHNR and CDR2 FQNEAQ come from the germline V gene (reference sequence). The ends were cut back, 2 bases at V and 7 bases at J, with 15 bases in the middle. There are 15 residues in the CDR3. The full variable domain, with the rest looked up from reference TRBV7-9 and TRBJ1-3, is DTGVSQNPRHKITKRGQNVTFRCDPISEHNRLYWYRQTLGQGPEFLTYFQNEAQLEKSRLLSDRFSAERPKGSFSTLEIQRTEQGDSAMYLCASSLKASPGNTIYFGEGSWLTVV.

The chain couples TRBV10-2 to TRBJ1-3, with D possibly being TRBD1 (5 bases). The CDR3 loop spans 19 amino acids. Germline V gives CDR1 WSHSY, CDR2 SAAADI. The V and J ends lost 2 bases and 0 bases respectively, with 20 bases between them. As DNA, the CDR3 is TGCGCCAGCAGTGAGCCACCGGGACGGCAAATCGTCTCTGGAAACACCATATATTTT. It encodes CASSEPPGRQIVSGNTIYF.

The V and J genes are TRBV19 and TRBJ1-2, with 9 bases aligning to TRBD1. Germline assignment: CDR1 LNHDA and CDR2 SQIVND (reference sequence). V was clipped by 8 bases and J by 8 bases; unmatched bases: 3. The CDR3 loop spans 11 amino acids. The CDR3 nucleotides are TGTGCCAGTGGGACAGGGTCGGGCTACACCTTC. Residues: CASGTGSGYTF.

CDR3 coding DNA: TGTGCCAGTAGTATACGGGTTGGGGCGAACACTGAAGCTTTCTTT. Residues: CASSIRVGANTEAFF. V gene TRBV19 combines with J gene TRBJ1-1; possible D gene TRBD1, 5 bases. Germline V gene sequence: CDR1 LNHDA, CDR2 SQIVND (reference sequence). Trimming stripped 2 bases from V and 1 base from J, with 11 bases between. The CDR3 has 15 residues. The full variable domain, with the rest looked up from reference TRBV19 and TRBJ1-1, is DGGITQSPKYLFRKEGQNVTLSCEQNLNHDAMYWYRQDPGQGLRLIYYSQIVNDFQKGDIAEGYSVSREKKESFPLTVTSAQKNPTAFYLCASSIRVGANTEAFFGQGTRLTVV.

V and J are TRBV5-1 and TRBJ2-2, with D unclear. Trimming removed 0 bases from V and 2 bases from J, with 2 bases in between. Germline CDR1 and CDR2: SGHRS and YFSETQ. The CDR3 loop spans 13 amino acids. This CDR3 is CASSLVNTGELFF. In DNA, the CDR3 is TGCGCCAGCAGCTTGGTTAACACCGGGGAGCTGTTTTTT.

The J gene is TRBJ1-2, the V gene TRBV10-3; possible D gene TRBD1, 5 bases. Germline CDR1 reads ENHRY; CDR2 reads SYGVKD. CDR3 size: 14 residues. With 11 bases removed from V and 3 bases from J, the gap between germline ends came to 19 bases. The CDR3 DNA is TGTGCCCCTCGGGGCGCCCGCCGTGACTATGGCTACACCTTC. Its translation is CAPRGARRDYGYTF.

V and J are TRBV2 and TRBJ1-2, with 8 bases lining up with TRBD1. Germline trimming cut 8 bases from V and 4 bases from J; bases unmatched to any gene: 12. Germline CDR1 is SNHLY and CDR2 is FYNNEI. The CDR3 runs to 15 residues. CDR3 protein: CASGDPDRGTYGYTF. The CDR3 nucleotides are TGTGCCAGCGGAGACCCCGACAGGGGAACCTATGGCTACACCTTC.